The 9 T cell receptor beta chains below come from one sample, sequenced in a study of blood T cells in healthy people across ages. Primed by a sample-barcoded 5' primer and a J-beta primer mix, a second PCR proceeded for 7 to 11 cycles. TCRdb reprocessed the 5' RACE reads via MiXCR and lists one record per CDR3 protein. The table records just under 550,000 distinct CDR3 sequences, more than 20% of them present only once. The sample was also linked to a second study, of T cells of mothers and their children.

Sequencing was carried out using blood. The receptors here all came from a boy younger than 18 in good health.

Points on this clonotype: One junction end disagrees with the germline gene, perhaps due to a read error. The chain links TRBV2 to TRBJ2-3; TRBD2 agrees at 9 bases. This CDR3 contains 16 residues. Germline V gene lookup returns CDR1 SNHLY and CDR2 FYNNEI. CDR3 in DNA: TGTGCCAGCAGGTCCCCGCGGGGGGGTAGCACAGATACGCAATATTTT. This sequence encodes CASRSPRGGSTDTQYF. Full variable domain (missing parts from reference TRBV2 and TRBJ2-3): EPEVTQTPSHQVTQMGQEVILRCVPISNHLYFYWYRQILGQKVEFLVSFYNNEISEKSEIFDDQFSVERPDGSNFTLKIRSTKLEDSAMYFCASRSPRGGSTDTQYFGPGTRLTVL.

The J gene is TRBJ2-5, the V gene TRBV6-6; 12 bases align to TRBD2. J was trimmed by 2 bases and V by 11 bases; bases with no gene match: 9. Per germline, CDR1 MNHNY and CDR2 SVGAGI (reference sequence). This CDR3 is built from 15 residues. The CDR3 coding sequence is TGTGCCGGGTCCACTAGCGGGGGGCTACAAGAGACCCAGTACTTC. Encoded protein: CAGSTSGGLQETQYF.

The V call is TRBV4-1, the J call TRBJ1-5; D may be TRBD1 (5 bases). Germline CDR1 reads MGHRA; CDR2 reads YSYEKL. Between the trimmed V and J ends, which lost 0 bases and 7 bases, there was a span of 16 bases. The CDR3 runs 16 residues. CDR3 nucleotides: TGCGCCAGCAGCCAAGAGGAGGGACCGGGGCTACAGCCCCAGCATTTT. Its protein is CASSQEEGPGLQPQHF.

CDR3 nucleotide sequence: TGCGCCAGCAGCCAAGATTGGGTGGTGGCTAGCGGATTAGATACGCAGTATTTT. It codes for CASSQDWVVASGLDTQYF. The chain has TRBV4-3 and TRBJ2-3; 7 bases line up with TRBD2. Germline loops: CDR1 LGHNA, CDR2 YSLEER. Germline trimming cut 0 bases from V and 5 bases from J; bases unmatched to any gene: 14. This CDR3 spans 18 amino acids.

This chain links TRBV28 with TRBJ1-2; 8 bases align to TRBD1. The junction had 17 bases not matched to a gene; V was cut back by 6 bases and J by 5 bases. Germline V gene lookup returns CDR1 MDHEN and CDR2 SYDVKM. CDR3 length equals 17 residues. CDR3 DNA sequence: TGTGCCAGCAGCGTCTCGATGTCAGACAGGGGACCTTATGGCTACACCTTC. It encodes CASSVSMSDRGPYGYTF.

The chain has TRBV27 and TRBJ2-6; 12 bases are shared with TRBD1. This CDR3 region has 20 residues. Germline V gives CDR1 MNHEY, CDR2 SMNVEV (reference sequence). Trimming cost V 1 base and J 1 base; bases outside gene matches: 8. CDR3 sequence reads: CASSLWSPGQGASGANVLTF. CDR3 DNA sequence: TGTGCCAGCAGTTTATGGAGTCCGGGACAGGGGGCGTCTGGGGCCAACGTCCTGACTTTC. The variable domain in full, completed from reference TRBV27 and TRBJ2-6, reads EAQVTQNPRYLITVTGKKLTVTCSQNMNHEYMSWYRQDPGLGLRQIYYSMNVEVTDKGDVPEGYKVSRKEKRNFPLILESPSPNQTSLYFCASSLWSPGQGASGANVLTFGAGSRLTVL.

At least ten counts were recorded for this clonotype. This chain links TRBV5-1 with TRBJ2-2, with D tentatively TRBD1 (6 bases). The CDR3 has 14 amino acids. In germline, CDR1 is SGHRS, CDR2 YFSETQ. V lost 5 bases and J lost 4, with 12 bases in between. The CDR3 region is CASRAGTTTGELFF. CDR3 coding DNA: TGCGCCAGCAGGGCCGGGACAACCACCGGGGAGCTGTTTTTT.

V and J are TRBV20-1 and TRBJ2-5; D may correspond to TRBD1 or TRBD2 (5 bases each). Germline-derived CDR1 and CDR2 are DFQATT and SNEGSKA (reference sequence). The CDR3 covers 16 residues. The V and J ends lost 0 bases and 5 bases respectively, with 19 bases between them. CDR3 sequence (DNA): TGCAGTGCTAGAGATCCATCGGGGCCCCCCCCGGAGACCCAGTACTTC. As protein: CSARDPSGPPPETQYF.

This clonotype came up once. Here the CDR3 reads CASSDKRGSYNEQFF. Written as DNA, the CDR3 is TGTGCCAGCAGTGATAAGCGGGGCTCCTACAATGAGCAGTTCTTC. The chain combines TRBV28 with TRBJ2-1, with 7 positions matching TRBD2. J gave up 0 bases and V 5 bases, and 4 bases lay outside the gene matches. The length of the CDR3 is 15 residues. Germline lookup yields CDR1 MDHEN and CDR2 SYDVKM.